The sequence of this TCR beta chain was determined in a study of T cells in Graves' hyperthyroidism and ophthalmopathy. Authors of the study amplified TCR beta CDR3 regions from RNA transcripts. When the TCR CDR3 underwent first-round RT-PCR, the HTBI primer set was used. TCRdb called the multiplex PCR reads again in MiXCR, with one record for every CDR3 protein. The sample yields about 290,000 distinct CDR3 sequences, about an eighth seen once. Preceding any ophthalmopathy symptoms, the blood sample dates from first hyperthyroidism diagnosis. About 10 ml fresh peripheral blood yielded the PBMCs. The study, taken as a whole, reports: Appearing also in blood were most of the thyroid clonotypes expanded above 0.001.

In this sample, this clonotype is medium-sized. Its antigen is not known. The CDR3 is 17 residues long. Germline CDR1 is SGHAT and CDR2 is FQNNGV. The V and J ends lost 0 bases and 9 bases respectively, with 21 bases between them. What was sequenced was blood. The V and J genes are TRBV11-2 and TRBJ2-1; D gene ambiguous. This receptor was taken from a woman aged 25 to 39 with Graves' hyperthyroidism that later progressed to Graves' ophthalmopathy. The CDR3 sequence is CASSLDLRALIPAEQFF. CDR3 nucleotides: TGTGCCAGCAGCTTAGATTTACGGGCTCTAATCCCGGCTGAGCAGTTCTTC.